Below are 32 T cell receptor beta chains sequenced from a single sample in a study of graft-versus-host responses after intestinal transplantation. Method: immunoSEQ multiplex PCR; TCRdb's copy keeps in-frame clones and lacks some. The sample includes approximately 58,000 clones, around 91% of them seen just once. The sample consisted of PBMCs, taken around 120 days after intestinal transplantation. Receptor source: a human patient who received an intestinal transplant, so some T cells may come from the graft donor.

The chain links TRBV4-2 to TRBJ2-7, with D perhaps assigned TRBD1 or TRBD2 (6 bases each). V lost 1 base and J 1 base, leaving 11 bases between the germline ends. The CDR3 runs to 15 residues. Germline-derived CDR1 and CDR2 are LGHNA and YNFKEQ. The CDR3 here is CASSQGGGLSYEQYF. Here the CDR3 DNA reads TGTGCCAGCAGCCAAGGTGGGGGGCTTTCCTACGAGCAGTACTTC.

The chain is built from TRBV4-2 and TRBJ1-4; the D gene is possibly TRBD1 (5 bases). This CDR3 region has 12 residues. Germline loops: CDR1 LGHNA, CDR2 YNFKEQ. Trimming removed 0 bases from V and 12 bases from J, with 8 bases in between. CDR3 in amino acids: CASSQDPRELFF. CDR3 in DNA: TGTGCCAGCAGCCAAGACCCCAGGGAACTGTTTTTT.

This clone was seen once. V and J are TRBV15 and TRBJ2-3, with TRBD1 matching 7 bases. The CDR3 extends over 18 amino acids. From germline, CDR1 is LNHNV and CDR2 YYDKDF (reference sequence). J was trimmed by 2 bases and V by 3 bases; bases with no gene match: 14. Written as DNA, the CDR3 is TGTGCCACCAGCAGTCACCTCCCCGGGACAGATGTCACAGATACGCAGTATTTT. Amino acid sequence: CATSSHLPGTDVTDTQYF.

The chain carries TRBV7-3 and TRBJ2-5; TRBD2 aligns across 8 bases. The DNA matches TRBJ2-7 better at its end, which makes the J call doubtful. The CDR3 is 13 amino acids. Germline CDR1 and CDR2: SGHTA and FQGTGA. The CDR3 DNA reads TGTGCCAGCAGCTTGCGGGGGGTCTACGAGCAGTACTTC. Its translation: CASSLRGVYEQYF.

The chain carries TRBV5-8 and TRBJ2-5; D perhaps matches TRBD1 (6 bases). CDR3 length equals 14 residues. V gave up 2 bases and J gave up 5 bases, with 13 bases separating them. Germline V gene data show CDR1 as SGHTS and CDR2 as YDEGEE. The CDR3 sequence: CASSLKQGYETQYF. CDR3 DNA sequence: TGTGCCAGCAGCTTAAAACAGGGCTACGAGACCCAGTACTTC.

J is TRBJ2-1 and V is TRBV7-2, with 11 bases matching TRBD2. CDR1 and CDR2 from the germline V gene are SGHTA and FQGNSA. The CDR3 spans 15 residues. V dropped 3 bases and J dropped 6; count of bases not matched to a gene: 4. CDR3 in DNA: TGTGCCAGCAGCTTCACTAGCGGGAGTAGCAATGAGCAGTTCTTC. It specifies CASSFTSGSSNEQFF.

The CDR3 sequence: CASSRYPRGFDSQETQYF. Written as DNA, the CDR3 is TGCGCCAGCAGCCGGTACCCCCGGGGGTTTGATTCTCAAGAGACCCAGTACTTC. This rearrangement joins TRBV4-1 to TRBJ2-5; possible D gene TRBD2, 6 bases. CDR1 is MGHRA, CDR2 YSYEKL, per germline. The CDR3 length is 18 residues. The ends were cut back, 4 bases at V and 2 bases at J, with 23 bases in the middle.

The rearrangement links TRBV7-9 to TRBJ2-7, with TRBD1 identical over 7 bases. J gave up 5 bases and V 1 base, and 5 bases lay outside the gene matches. CDR3 length: 14 amino acids. CDR1 is SEHNR and CDR2 is FQNEAQ in the germline V gene (reference sequence). The CDR3 DNA reads TGTGCCAGCAGCTTAGGACAGGGTTTTGACGAGCAGTACTTC. This gives the protein CASSLGQGFDEQYF.

The CDR3: CASSLRGQEGETQYF. CDR3 in DNA: TGTGCCAGCAGCCTTCGGGGACAGGAGGGAGAGACCCAGTACTTC. V gene TRBV11-2 combines with J gene TRBJ2-5; TRBD1 aligns across 8 bases. CDR3 length: 15 amino acids. CDR1 is SGHAT, CDR2 FQNNGV, per germline. V was clipped by 5 bases and J by 4 bases; unmatched bases: 9.

V and J are TRBV6-1 and TRBJ2-5; D is unresolved. The closer fit of TRBJ2-7 to the DNA end suggests the J call may be wrong. The CDR3 sequence is 11 residues long. Germline-derived CDR1 and CDR2 are MNHNS and SASEGT. In DNA form, the CDR3 reads TGTGCCAGCAGTGAAGTTAACGAGCAGTACTTC. Protein sequence: CASSEVNEQYF.

This CDR3 reads CASSGAENTGELFF. The CDR3 DNA sequence: TGTGCCAGCAGTGGGGCAGAAAACACCGGGGAGCTGTTTTTT. The gene calls are TRBV2 and TRBJ2-2; D uncertain. The germline V gene has CDR1 SNHLY and CDR2 FYNNEI. CDR3 length: 14 residues. V gave up 4 bases and J gave up 2 bases, with 8 bases separating them.

The chain combines TRBV2 with TRBJ2-1; 12 bases line up with TRBD2. There are 15 residues in the CDR3. With V trimmed by 7 bases and J by 2 bases, 3 bases remained unmatched. Germline CDR1 reads SNHLY; CDR2 reads FYNNEI. CDR3 DNA: TGTGCCAGCAAGACTAGCGGGAGAGCCTACAATGAGCAGTTCTTC. Protein product: CASKTSGRAYNEQFF.

The V gene is TRBV13, the J gene TRBJ2-6, with unresolved D. This CDR3 has 15 amino acids. CDR1 PRHDT and CDR2 FYEKMQ come from the germline V gene (reference sequence). V dropped 7 bases and J dropped 0 bases, with 10 bases sitting between them. CDR3 bases: TGTGCCAGCAATATCTTGGCCTCTGGGGCCAACGTCCTGACTTTC. Translating gives CASNILASGANVLTF. Using reference TRBV13 and TRBJ2-6 for the parts outside the CDR3, the full variable domain is AAGVIQSPRHLIKEKRETATLKCYPIPRHDTVYWYQQGPGQDPQFLISFYEKMQSDKGSIPDRFSAQQFSDYHSELNMSSLELGDSALYFCASNILASGANVLTFGAGSRLTVL.

The chain employs TRBV6-5 and TRBJ2-3, with D maybe TRBD1 (6 bases). Deletions cut 6 bases from V and 2 bases from J, with 12 bases between. Germline V gene data show CDR1 as MNHEY and CDR2 as SVGAGI. The CDR3 spans 14 residues. The DNA of the CDR3 is TGTGCCAGCAGAAGACAGGCCTACACAGATACGCAGTATTTT. It translates to CASRRQAYTDTQYF.

The CDR3 protein is CASSSRQGTNEQFF. As DNA, the CDR3 is TGTGCCAGCAGTAGCCGACAGGGTACGAATGAGCAGTTCTTC. The chain employs TRBV27 and TRBJ2-1; the match to TRBD1 covers 7 bases. V lost 5 bases to trimming and J lost 7 bases; unmatched junction nucleotides: 8. Germline-derived CDR1 and CDR2 are MNHEY and SMNVEV (reference sequence). This CDR3 has 14 residues.

This clone was found a few times. The chain combines TRBV27 with TRBJ1-6, with a possible D match to TRBD1 (6 bases). The CDR3 is 14 residues long. The germline V gene encodes CDR1 MNHEY and CDR2 SMNVEV (reference sequence). V shed 11 bases and J shed 3 bases, with 14 bases lying between them. CDR3: CAAGQGRYNSPLHF. The CDR3 nucleotides are TGTGCCGCGGGGCAGGGGCGCTATAATTCACCCCTCCACTTT.

The V and J genes are TRBV11-2 and TRBJ1-1, with D uncertain. Deletions cut 5 bases from V and 0 bases from J, with 16 bases between. Germline lookup yields CDR1 SGHAT and CDR2 FQNNGV. The CDR3 has 16 residues. In DNA form, the CDR3 reads TGTGCCAGCAGCCCCACGAACCTATTATTGAACACTGAAGCTTTCTTT. Its protein product is CASSPTNLLLNTEAFF. The whole variable domain, filled in from reference TRBV11-2 and TRBJ1-1, reads EAGVAQSPRYKIIEKRQSVAFWCNPISGHATLYWYQQILGQGPKLLIQFQNNGVVDDSQLPKDRFSAERLKGVDSTLKIQPAKLEDSAVYLCASSPTNLLLNTEAFFGQGTRLTVV.

This clone was observed once. The genes are TRBV5-1 and TRBJ2-1; no clear D gene. The germline V and J ends were trimmed by 2 bases and 9 bases, with 12 bases remaining between them. Germline V gene sequence: CDR1 SGHRS, CDR2 YFSETQ. The length of the CDR3 is 13 residues. Here the CDR3 DNA reads TGCGCCAGCAGCTTCCAACGGACGGGTGAGCAGTTCTTC. It specifies CASSFQRTGEQFF.

The chain uses TRBV7-9 and TRBJ2-1; the match to TRBD2 covers 8 bases. CDR3 size: 16 residues. V was clipped by 4 bases and J by 6 bases; unmatched bases: 11. From germline, CDR1 is SEHNR and CDR2 FQNEAQ (reference sequence). The CDR3 reads CASSSPGAGEFNEQFF. CDR3 DNA: TGTGCCAGCAGCTCTCCCGGAGCGGGAGAGTTCAATGAGCAGTTCTTC.

The chain recombines TRBV6-1 with TRBJ1-1; 10 bases line up with TRBD1. The CDR3 sequence is 15 residues long. V dropped 3 bases and J dropped 2; count of bases not matched to a gene: 3. CDR1 is MNHNS and CDR2 is SASEGT in the germline V gene. The CDR3 protein is CASSELTGGNTEAFF. In nucleotides, the CDR3 is TGTGCCAGCAGTGAGTTGACAGGGGGCAACACTGAAGCTTTCTTT.

The chain is built from TRBV4-2 and TRBJ2-3; 8 nucleotides agree with TRBD2. This CDR3 is 16 amino acids long. V trimming: 4 bases; J trimming: 3 bases; junction bases outside the gene matches: 9. From germline, CDR1 is LGHNA and CDR2 YNFKEQ. The CDR3 region is CASSPDPAGVTDTQYF. The CDR3 DNA reads TGTGCCAGCAGCCCTGACCCAGCGGGAGTGACAGATACGCAGTATTTT.

This CDR3 reads CASSLRAEHYEQYF. In nucleotides, the CDR3 is TGTGCCAGCAGTTTACGAGCAGAACACTACGAGCAGTACTTC. The chain uses TRBV27 and TRBJ2-7; no firm D call. The CDR3 is 14 amino acids. V was trimmed by 2 bases and J by 3 bases, leaving 11 bases between them. Germline V gene data show CDR1 as MNHEY and CDR2 as SMNVEV (reference sequence).

This clone came up once. The rearrangement links TRBV28 to TRBJ2-7, with D hard to call. The CDR3 extends over 14 amino acids. CDR1 is MDHEN and CDR2 is SYDVKM in the germline V gene. Between the trimmed V and J ends, which lost 3 bases and 2 bases, there was a span of 11 bases. Written as DNA, the CDR3 is TGTGCCAGCAGTTTTCAGCCACCCCCCTACGAGCAGTACTTC. It translates to CASSFQPPPYEQYF.

This chain joins TRBV7-9 and TRBJ2-1, with 10 positions matching TRBD2. V was pared by 1 base and J by 7 bases, with 4 bases of the junction left unmatched. CDR1 and CDR2 (germline): SEHNR, FQNEAQ (reference sequence). The CDR3 contains 15 residues. CDR3 sequence (DNA): TGTGCCAGCAGCTTAGGAGCGGGGGGGAAGAATGAGCAGTTCTTC. Translated, it gives CASSLGAGGKNEQFF. Using reference TRBV7-9 and TRBJ2-1 for the parts outside the CDR3, the full variable domain is DTGVSQNPRHKITKRGQNVTFRCDPISEHNRLYWYRQTLGQGPEFLTYFQNEAQLEKSRLLSDRFSAERPKGSFSTLEIQRTEQGDSAMYLCASSLGAGGKNEQFFGPGTRLTVL.

The V and J genes are TRBV5-6 and TRBJ2-7; D remains unclear. The V gene's germline CDR1 is SGHDT and CDR2 YYEEEE. The V end was cut by 0 bases, the J end by 2 bases, with 3 bases between. CDR3 length: 12 amino acids. CDR3: CASSLDTYEQYF. The CDR3 bases are TGTGCCAGCAGCTTGGACACCTACGAGCAGTACTTC.

Note on this clone: This sample includes further DNA sequences coding for the same CDR3. The J gene is TRBJ2-7, the V gene TRBV28; D unresolved. CDR3 length: 12 residues. CDR1 and CDR2 (germline): MDHEN, SYDVKM. V was cut by 2 bases and J by 4 bases, with 6 bases left in between. This chain's CDR3 is CASSLTAYEQYF. CDR3 nucleotide sequence: TGTGCCAGCAGTTTAACGGCTTACGAGCAGTACTTC.

This chain links TRBV5-1 with TRBJ2-1, with 13 positions matching TRBD2. The ends lost 4 bases at V and 8 bases at J; junction bases unmatched: 6. Per germline, CDR1 SGHRS and CDR2 YFSETQ. This CDR3 spans 15 amino acids. The CDR3 region has the DNA TGCGCCAGCAGCCCGCGGACTAGCGGGAGCGATGAGCAGTTCTTC. Its protein product is CASSPRTSGSDEQFF.

The gene calls are TRBV4-1 and TRBJ1-2; D is ambiguous. This CDR3 spans 15 amino acids. Germline V lookup: CDR1 MGHRA, CDR2 YSYEKL. With 4 bases removed from V and 8 bases from J, the gap between germline ends came to 20 bases. CDR3 DNA sequence: TGCGCCAGCAGCCCCGGGATGGGATTGCTAGGCGGCTACACCTTC. Translated: CASSPGMGLLGGYTF.

V and J are TRBV9 and TRBJ1-1, with D unclear. The CDR3 is 15 residues long. CDR1 is SGDLS and CDR2 is YYNGEE in the germline V gene. Trimming removed 0 bases from V and 0 bases from J, with 9 bases in between. The CDR3 DNA reads TGTGCCAGCAGCGTAGTCTACAGTCTGAACACTGAAGCTTTCTTT. Its protein is CASSVVYSLNTEAFF.

This chain links TRBV15 with TRBJ1-2; 7 bases line up with TRBD1. V was clipped by 5 bases and J by 1 base; unmatched bases: 7. Germline V gives CDR1 LNHNV, CDR2 YYDKDF (reference sequence). The CDR3 totals 15 residues. The CDR3 protein is CATSPGTEYNYGYTF. In DNA form, the CDR3 reads TGTGCCACCAGCCCCGGGACAGAATATAACTATGGCTACACCTTC. Combining the CDR3 with reference TRBV15 and TRBJ1-2 gives the whole variable domain DAMVIQNPRYQVTQFGKPVTLSCSQTLNHNVMYWYQQKSSQAPKLLFHYYDKDFNNEADTPDNFQSRRPNTSFCFLDIRSPGLGDTAMYLCATSPGTEYNYGYTFGSGTRLTVV.

The rearrangement uses TRBV27 and TRBJ1-5; D ambiguous. Germline CDR1 MNHEY, CDR2 SMNVEV (reference sequence). CDR3 length equals 12 residues. Trimming shortened V by 3 bases and J by 4 bases, and 4 bases separated the two germline ends. The CDR3: CASSFANQPQHF. The CDR3 nucleotides read TGTGCCAGCAGTTTTGCGAATCAGCCCCAGCATTTT.

This sequence joins TRBV6-1 and TRBJ1-3; no definite D call. V was trimmed by 6 bases and J by 1 base, leaving 13 bases between them. The CDR3 runs 15 residues. CDR1 is MNHNS and CDR2 is SASEGT in the germline V gene. The CDR3 loop reads CASRTRTASGNTIYF. CDR3 bases: TGTGCCAGCAGGACTAGGACGGCGTCTGGAAACACCATATATTTT.